This T cell receptor (beta chain) emerged from a study of T cells in Graves' hyperthyroidism and ophthalmopathy. V lost 5 bases, J lost 7 bases, and 5 bases lay in between. CDR3 length: 10 residues. Germline assignment: CDR1 SGHVS and CDR2 FQNEAQ. Study-wide results and caveats: In the blood, most expanded thyroid clonotypes above 0.001 appeared as well.

Researchers took RNA transcripts and amplified the TCR beta CDR3 regions from them. RT-PCR in the first round (using the HTBI primer set) targeted the TCR CDR3. From the multiplex PCR reads, TCRdb called clonotypes with MiXCR, one entry per CDR3 protein. Counted here are approximately 610,000 distinct CDR3 sequences, 14% to 15% occurring once; the ten biggest clones make up 3.5% to 4.5%. This clonotype was detected many times. Its target is unknown. The sample was blood. The rearrangement joins TRBV7-8 to TRBJ2-5; no firm D call. This TCR came from a woman in her thirties or forties with Graves' ophthalmopathy. CDR3: CASSLGTQYF. In DNA form, the CDR3 reads TGTGCCAGCAGCCTAGGGACCCAGTACTTC.